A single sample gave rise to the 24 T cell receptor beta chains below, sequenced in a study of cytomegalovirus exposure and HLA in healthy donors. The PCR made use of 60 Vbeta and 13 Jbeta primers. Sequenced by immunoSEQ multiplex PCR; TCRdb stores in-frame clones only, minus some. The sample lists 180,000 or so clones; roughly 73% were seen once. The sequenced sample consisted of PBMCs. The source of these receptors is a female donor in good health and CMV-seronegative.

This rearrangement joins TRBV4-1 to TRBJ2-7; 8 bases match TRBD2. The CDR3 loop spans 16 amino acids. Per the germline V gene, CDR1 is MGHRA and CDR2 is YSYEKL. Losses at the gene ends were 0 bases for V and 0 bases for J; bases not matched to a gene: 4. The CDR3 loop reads CASSQDSSGSSYEQYF. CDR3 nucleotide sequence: TGCGCCAGCAGCCAAGATTCGAGCGGGAGCTCCTACGAGCAGTACTTC.

CDR3 in amino acids: CASSLGVPGYEQYF. The CDR3 nucleotides are TGTGCCAGCAGCTTAGGAGTGCCGGGCTACGAGCAGTACTTC. The chain links TRBV11-3 to TRBJ2-7; D ambiguous. This CDR3 is built from 14 residues. V was cut by 1 base and J by 3 bases, with 10 bases left in between. Germline V lookup: CDR1 SGHNT, CDR2 YENEEA.

In DNA form, the CDR3 reads TGTGCCTCGGGACTAGCGGGAGTCTCCTACAATGAGCAGTTCTTC. This translates into CASGLAGVSYNEQFF. V gene TRBV6-6 combines with J gene TRBJ2-1, with 14 bases that match TRBD2. The CDR3 consists of 15 residues. From germline, CDR1 is MNHNY and CDR2 SVGAGI (reference sequence). J gave up 0 bases and V 11 bases, and 3 bases lay outside the gene matches.

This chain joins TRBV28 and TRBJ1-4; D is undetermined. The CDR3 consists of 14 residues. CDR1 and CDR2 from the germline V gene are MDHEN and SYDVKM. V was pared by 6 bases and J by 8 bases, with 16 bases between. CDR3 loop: CASSPRRLLEKLFF. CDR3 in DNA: TGTGCCAGCAGCCCTCGGCGGTTATTAGAAAAACTGTTTTTT.

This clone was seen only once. In DNA form, the CDR3 reads TGTGCCAGCAGTCTGAAGCGGGACCCCTACGAGCAGTACTTC. This translates into CASSLKRDPYEQYF. The chain combines TRBV25-1 with TRBJ2-7; TRBD2 matches 7 bases. V lost 5 bases and J lost 2; bases outside the gene matches: 6. Germline CDR1 reads MGHDK; CDR2 reads SYGVNS. The CDR3 extends over 14 amino acids.

The CDR3 coding sequence is TGTGCCAGCAGCCCAAGGACTAGCGGGGGGGCTCGGGATACGCAGTATTTT. It specifies CASSPRTSGGARDTQYF. The V gene is TRBV7-3, the J gene TRBJ2-3, with 15 bases that match TRBD2. Germline loops: CDR1 SGHTA, CDR2 FQGTGA. The CDR3 contains 17 residues. Trimming cost V 5 bases and J 6 bases; bases outside gene matches: 9.

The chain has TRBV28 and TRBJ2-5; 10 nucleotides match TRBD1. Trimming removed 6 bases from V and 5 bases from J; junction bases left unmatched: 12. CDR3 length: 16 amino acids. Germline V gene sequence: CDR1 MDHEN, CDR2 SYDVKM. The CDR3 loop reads CASRETGTGAFETQYF. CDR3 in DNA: TGTGCCAGCAGAGAAACCGGGACAGGGGCGTTTGAGACCCAGTACTTC.

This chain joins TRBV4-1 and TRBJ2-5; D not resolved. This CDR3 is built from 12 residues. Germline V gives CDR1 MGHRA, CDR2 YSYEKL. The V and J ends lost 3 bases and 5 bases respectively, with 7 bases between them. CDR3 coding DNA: TGCGCCAGCAGCCACATCAGGGAGACCCAGTACTTC. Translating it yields CASSHIRETQYF.

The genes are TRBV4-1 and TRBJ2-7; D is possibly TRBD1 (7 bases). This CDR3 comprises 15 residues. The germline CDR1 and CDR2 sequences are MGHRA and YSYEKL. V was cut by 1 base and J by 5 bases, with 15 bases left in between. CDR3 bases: TGCGCCAGCAGCCAAGGGGTCAGGGGGGTCAACGAGCAGTACTTC. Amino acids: CASSQGVRGVNEQYF.

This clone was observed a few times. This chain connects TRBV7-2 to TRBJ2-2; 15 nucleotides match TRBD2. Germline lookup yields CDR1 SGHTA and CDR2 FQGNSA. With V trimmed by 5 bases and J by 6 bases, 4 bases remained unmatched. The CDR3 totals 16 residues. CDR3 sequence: CASSTGLAGGAGELFF. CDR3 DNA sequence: TGTGCCAGCAGCACGGGACTAGCGGGGGGAGCCGGGGAGCTGTTTTTT.

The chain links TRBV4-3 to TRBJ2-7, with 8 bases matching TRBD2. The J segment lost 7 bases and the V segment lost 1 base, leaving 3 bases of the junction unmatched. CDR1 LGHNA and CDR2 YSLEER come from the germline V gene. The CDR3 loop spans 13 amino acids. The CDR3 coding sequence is TGCGCCAGCAGCCAAGCAGGACTAGCTGAGCAGTACTTC. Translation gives CASSQAGLAEQYF.

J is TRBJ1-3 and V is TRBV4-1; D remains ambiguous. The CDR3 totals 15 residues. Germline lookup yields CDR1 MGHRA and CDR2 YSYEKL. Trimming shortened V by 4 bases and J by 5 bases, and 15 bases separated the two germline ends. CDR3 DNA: TGCGCCAGCAGCCCTGAGCACGGTCAAAGAAACACCATATATTTT. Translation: CASSPEHGQRNTIYF.

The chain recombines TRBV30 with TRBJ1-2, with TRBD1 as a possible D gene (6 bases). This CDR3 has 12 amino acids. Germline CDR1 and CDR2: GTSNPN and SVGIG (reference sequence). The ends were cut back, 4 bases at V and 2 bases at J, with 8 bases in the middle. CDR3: CAWTQGNYGYTF. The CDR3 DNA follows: TGTGCCTGGACACAGGGCAACTATGGCTACACCTTC.

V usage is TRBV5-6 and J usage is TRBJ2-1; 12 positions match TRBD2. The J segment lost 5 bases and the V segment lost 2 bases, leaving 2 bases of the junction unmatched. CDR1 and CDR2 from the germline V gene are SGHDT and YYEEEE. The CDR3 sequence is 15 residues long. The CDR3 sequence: CASSLLAGGHNEQFF. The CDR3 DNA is TGTGCCAGCAGCTTACTAGCGGGAGGACACAATGAGCAGTTCTTC. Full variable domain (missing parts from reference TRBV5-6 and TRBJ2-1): DAGVTQSPTHLIKTRGQQVTLRCSPKSGHDTVSWYQQALGQGPQFIFQYYEEEERQRGNFPDRFSGHQFPNYSSELNVNALLLGDSALYLCASSLLAGGHNEQFFGPGTRLTVL.

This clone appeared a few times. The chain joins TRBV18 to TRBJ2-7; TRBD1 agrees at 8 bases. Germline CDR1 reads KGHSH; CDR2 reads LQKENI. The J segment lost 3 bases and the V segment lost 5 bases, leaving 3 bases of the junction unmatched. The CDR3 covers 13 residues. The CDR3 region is CASSIQGDYEQYF. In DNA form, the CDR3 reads TGTGCCAGCTCAATACAGGGGGACTACGAGCAGTACTTC.

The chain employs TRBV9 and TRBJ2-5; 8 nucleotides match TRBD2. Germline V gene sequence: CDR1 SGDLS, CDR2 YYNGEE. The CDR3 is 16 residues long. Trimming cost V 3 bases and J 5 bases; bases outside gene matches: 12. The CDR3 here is CASSASAGGAGETQYF. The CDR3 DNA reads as TGTGCCAGCAGCGCCTCCGCCGGGGGGGCAGGGGAGACCCAGTACTTC.

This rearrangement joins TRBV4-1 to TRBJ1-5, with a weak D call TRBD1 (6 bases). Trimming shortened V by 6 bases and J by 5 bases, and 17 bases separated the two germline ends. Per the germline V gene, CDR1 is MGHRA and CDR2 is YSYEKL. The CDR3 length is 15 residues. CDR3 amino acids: CASRTTRDKDQPQHF. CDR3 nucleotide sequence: TGCGCCAGCAGAACGACCCGGGACAAAGATCAGCCCCAGCATTTT.

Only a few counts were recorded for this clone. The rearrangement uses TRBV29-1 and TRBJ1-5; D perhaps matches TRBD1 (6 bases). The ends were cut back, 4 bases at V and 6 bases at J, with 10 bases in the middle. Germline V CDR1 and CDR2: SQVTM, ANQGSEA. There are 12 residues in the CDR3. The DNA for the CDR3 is TGCAGCGTTGGAGGGGGGGGTCAGCCCCAGCATTTT. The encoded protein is CSVGGGGQPQHF.

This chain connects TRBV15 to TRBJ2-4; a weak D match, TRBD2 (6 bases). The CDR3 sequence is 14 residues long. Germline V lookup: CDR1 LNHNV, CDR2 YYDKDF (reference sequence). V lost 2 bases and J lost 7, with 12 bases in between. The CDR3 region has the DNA TGTGCCACCAGCAGACCTAGCGCGGGGAACATTCAGTACTTC. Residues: CATSRPSAGNIQYF.

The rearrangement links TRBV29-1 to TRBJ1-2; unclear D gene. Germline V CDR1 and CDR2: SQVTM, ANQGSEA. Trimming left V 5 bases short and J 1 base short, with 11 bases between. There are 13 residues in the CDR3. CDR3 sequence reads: CSVSLQFNYGYTF. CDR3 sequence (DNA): TGCAGCGTTTCATTACAGTTTAACTATGGCTACACCTTC.

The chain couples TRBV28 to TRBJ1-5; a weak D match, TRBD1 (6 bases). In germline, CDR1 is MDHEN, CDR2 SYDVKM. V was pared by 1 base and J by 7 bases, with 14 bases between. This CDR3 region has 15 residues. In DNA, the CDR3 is TGTGCCAGCAGTTTATCCGGGGGGCAGCCCCAGCCCCAGCATTTT. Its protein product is CASSLSGGQPQPQHF.

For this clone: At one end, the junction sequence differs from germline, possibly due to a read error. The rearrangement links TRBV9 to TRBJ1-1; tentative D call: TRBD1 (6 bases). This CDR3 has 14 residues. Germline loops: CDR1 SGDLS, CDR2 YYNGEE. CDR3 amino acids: CASSDDMGDTEAFF. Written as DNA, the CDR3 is TGTGCCAGCAGCGACGATATGGGGGACACTGAAGCTTTCTTC.

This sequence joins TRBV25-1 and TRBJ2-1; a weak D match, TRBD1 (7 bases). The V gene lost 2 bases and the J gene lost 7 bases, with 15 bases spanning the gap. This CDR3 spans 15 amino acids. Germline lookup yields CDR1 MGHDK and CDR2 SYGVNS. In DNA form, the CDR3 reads TGTGCCAGCAGTGAAATTCAGCCAGGGGGGAATGAGCAGTTCTTC. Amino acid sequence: CASSEIQPGGNEQFF.

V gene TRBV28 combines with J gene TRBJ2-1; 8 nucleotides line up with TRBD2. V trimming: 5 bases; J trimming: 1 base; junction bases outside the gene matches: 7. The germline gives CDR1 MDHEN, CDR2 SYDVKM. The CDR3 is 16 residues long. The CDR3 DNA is TGTGCCAGCAGTCGTACTGGCGGGGGGTCCTACAATGAGCAGTTCTTC. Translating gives CASSRTGGGSYNEQFF. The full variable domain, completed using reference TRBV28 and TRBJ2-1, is DVKVTQSSRYLVKRTGEKVFLECVQDMDHENMFWYRQDPGLGLRLIYFSYDVKMKEKGDIPEGYSVSREKKERFSLILESASTNQTSMYLCASSRTGGGSYNEQFFGPGTRLTVL.